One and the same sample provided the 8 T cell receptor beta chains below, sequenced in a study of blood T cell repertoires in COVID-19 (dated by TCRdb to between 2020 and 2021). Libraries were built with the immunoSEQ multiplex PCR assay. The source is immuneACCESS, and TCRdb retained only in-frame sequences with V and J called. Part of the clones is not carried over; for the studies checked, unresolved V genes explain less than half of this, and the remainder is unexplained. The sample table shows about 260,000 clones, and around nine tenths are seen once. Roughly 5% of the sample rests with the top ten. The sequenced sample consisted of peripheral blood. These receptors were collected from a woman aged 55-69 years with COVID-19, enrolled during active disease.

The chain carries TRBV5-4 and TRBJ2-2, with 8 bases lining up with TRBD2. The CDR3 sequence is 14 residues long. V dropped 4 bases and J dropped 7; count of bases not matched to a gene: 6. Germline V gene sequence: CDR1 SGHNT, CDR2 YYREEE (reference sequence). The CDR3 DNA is TGTGCCAGCAGCCGTGACCGGGGGGGCGGGGAGCTGTTTTTT. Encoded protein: CASSRDRGGGELFF.

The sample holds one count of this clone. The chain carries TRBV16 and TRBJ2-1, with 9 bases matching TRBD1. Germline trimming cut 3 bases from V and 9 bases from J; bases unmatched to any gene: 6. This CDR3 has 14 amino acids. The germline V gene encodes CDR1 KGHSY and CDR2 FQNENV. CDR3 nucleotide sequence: TGTGCCAGCAGCCACCTCACAGGGGGCGGTGAGCAGTTCTTC. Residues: CASSHLTGGGEQFF.

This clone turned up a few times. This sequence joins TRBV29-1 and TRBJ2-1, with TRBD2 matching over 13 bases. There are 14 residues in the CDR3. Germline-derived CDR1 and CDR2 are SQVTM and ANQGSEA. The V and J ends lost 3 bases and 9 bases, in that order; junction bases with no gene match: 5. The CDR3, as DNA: TGCAGCGTTGACCGGACTAGCGGGAGCCGTGAGCAGTTCTTC. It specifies CSVDRTSGSREQFF.

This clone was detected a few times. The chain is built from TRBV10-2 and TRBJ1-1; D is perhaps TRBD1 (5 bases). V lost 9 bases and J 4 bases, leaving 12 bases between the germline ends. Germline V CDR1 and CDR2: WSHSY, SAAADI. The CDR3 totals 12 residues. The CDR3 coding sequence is TGCGCCAGTAGCGGGGGACGCACTGAAGCTTTCTTT. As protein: CASSGGRTEAFF.

The CDR3 DNA follows: TGTGCCAGTACCGGGACACAGTATAGCAATCAGCCCCAGCATTTT. As protein: CASTGTQYSNQPQHF. V and J are TRBV19 and TRBJ1-5; maybe TRBD1 (6 bases). Trimming left V 7 bases short and J 0 bases short, with 13 bases between. This CDR3 has 15 amino acids. Per the germline V gene, CDR1 is LNHDA and CDR2 is SQIVND (reference sequence).

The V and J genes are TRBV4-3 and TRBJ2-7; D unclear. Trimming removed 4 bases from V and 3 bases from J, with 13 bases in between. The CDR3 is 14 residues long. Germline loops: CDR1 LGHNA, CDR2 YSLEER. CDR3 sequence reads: CASSPSPVSYEQYF. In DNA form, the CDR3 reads TGCGCCAGCAGCCCCTCTCCCGTTAGCTACGAGCAGTACTTC.

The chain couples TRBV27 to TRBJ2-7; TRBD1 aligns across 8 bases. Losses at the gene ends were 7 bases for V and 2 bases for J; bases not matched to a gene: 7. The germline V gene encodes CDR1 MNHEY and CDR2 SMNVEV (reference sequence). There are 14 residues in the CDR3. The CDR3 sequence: CASTPRDRPYEQYF. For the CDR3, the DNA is TGTGCCAGCACCCCCCGGGACAGGCCCTACGAGCAGTACTTC.

The DNA for the CDR3 is TGTGCCTGGAGTGTCACGTTGGTCGTGAGGAATGAGCAGTTCTTC. Amino acids: CAWSVTLVVRNEQFF. V usage is TRBV30 and J usage is TRBJ2-1, with D uncertain. Looked up from germline, CDR1 is GTSNPN and CDR2 is SVGIG (reference sequence). V gave up 0 bases and J gave up 7 bases, with 16 bases separating them. The CDR3 has 15 residues. The variable domain in full, completed from reference TRBV30 and TRBJ2-1, reads SQTIHQWPATLVQPVGSPLSLECTVEGTSNPNLYWYRQAAGRGLQLLFYSVGIGQISSEVPQNLSASRPQDRQFILSSKKLLLSDSGFYLCAWSVTLVVRNEQFFGPGTRLTVL.